The rows below give T cell receptor beta chains drawn from one sample of a study of control samples from healthy donors and cancer patients. Method: immunoSEQ multiplex PCR; TCRdb's copy keeps in-frame clones and lacks some. The data hold tens of thousands of clones, with approximately 84% observed a single time. The sequencing sample was made of PBMCs. The source of these receptors is a man aged 70 or older with lung cancer. CDR3s include the opening cysteine and the closing phenylalanine or tryptophan. Each record gives: D gene, J gene, clone size, V gene, CDR3 protein, CDR3 DNA. The D gene is left open where the match is weak. For some rows the clone size is stated as once, few or many, or as a class when expanded; others skip it.

NA	TRBJ2-1	NA	TRBV6-5	CATRTDSDNEQFF	TGTGCCACAAGGACAGACTCCGACAATGAGCAGTTCTTC
TRBD1	TRBJ2-7	NA	TRBV28	CASTLGQKHYEQYF	TGTGCCAGCACTCTGGGACAGAAACACTACGAGCAGTACTTC
NA	TRBJ2-5	NA	TRBV11-2	CASSLSTSQETQYF	TGTGCCAGCAGCTTATCAACGTCCCAAGAGACCCAGTACTTC
TRBD1	TRBJ1-6	NA	TRBV13	CASSKGQDYSYNSPLHF	TGTGCCAGCAGCAAAGGACAGGACTACTCCTATAATTCACCCCTCCACTTT
TRBD1	TRBJ1-6	NA	TRBV4-3	CASSPNAGAGGYNSPLHF	TGCGCCAGCAGCCCGAACGCGGGCGCAGGGGGATATAATTCACCCCTCCACTTT
NA	TRBJ2-7	few	TRBV11-2	CASSLVLAGQAYEQYF	TGTGCCAGCAGCTTGGTTTTGGCAGGGCAAGCCTACGAGCAGTACTTC
NA	TRBJ2-2	NA	TRBV27	CASKPGRGTGELFF	TGTGCCAGCAAACCCGGCCGGGGCACCGGGGAGCTGTTTTTT
NA	TRBJ2-5	few	TRBV14	CASSPRTDIQETQYF	TGTGCCAGCAGCCCCCGGACAGACATTCAAGAGACCCAGTACTTC
NA	TRBJ1-2	NA	TRBV5-1	CASSLAEAYGYTF	TGCGCCAGCAGCTTGGCAGAAGCGTATGGCTACACCTTC
NA	TRBJ2-7	NA	TRBV25-1	CASKSAGAYEQYF	TGTGCCAGCAAGTCCGCAGGGGCTTACGAGCAGTACTTC
NA	TRBJ1-2	NA	TRBV18	CASSPHPGGGHYGYTF	TGTGCCAGCTCACCACACCCGGGCGGCGGCCACTATGGCTACACCTTC
NA	TRBJ1-4	NA	TRBV11-2	CASSLDKTSSLFF	TGTGCCAGCAGCTTAGATAAGACGTCGTCGCTGTTTTTT
NA	TRBJ1-5	many	TRBV7-9	CASSSWGTGTIDQPQHF	TGTGCCAGCAGCTCATGGGGGACCGGGACAATTGATCAGCCCCAGCATTTT
TRBD1	TRBJ1-4	NA	TRBV19	CASSTNRGWDEKLFF	TGTGCCAGTAGCACAAACAGGGGATGGGATGAAAAACTGTTTTTT
NA	TRBJ1-6	once	TRBV9	CASSPRGGNSPLHF	TGTGCCAGCAGCCCCCGCGGGGGGAATTCACCCCTCCACTTT
NA	TRBJ2-5	NA	TRBV2	CASSGSQQETQYF	TGTGCCAGCAGTGGTTCTCAGCAAGAGACCCAGTACTTC
NA	TRBJ2-3	NA	TRBV24-1	CATSQDYPTDTQYF	TGTGCCACCAGCCAGGACTACCCCACAGATACGCAGTATTTT
NA	TRBJ1-2	NA	TRBV7-2	CASSPPGPGGGYTF	TGTGCCAGCAGCCCCCCCGGGCCGGGAGGAGGCTACACCTTC
NA	TRBJ1-4	NA	TRBV19	CASRVRGEKLFF	TGTGCCAGTCGAGTTCGGGGTGAAAAACTGTTTTTT
TRBD1	TRBJ1-1	NA	TRBV5-1	CASSLTGADTEAFF	TGCGCCAGCAGCTTGACAGGGGCGGACACTGAAGCTTTCTTT
NA	TRBJ1-5	NA	TRBV3-1/TRBV3-2	CASSRTENQPQHF	TGTGCCAGCAGCCGGACAGAGAATCAGCCCCAGCATTTT
NA	TRBJ1-6	NA	TRBV18	CASSGLGTENSPLHF	TGTGCCAGCTCAGGACTTGGGACCGAGAATTCACCCCTCCACTTT
TRBD1	TRBJ2-3	NA	TRBV30	CAWSESVTGDDTQYF	TGTGCCTGGAGTGAGTCCGTGACAGGGGACGATACGCAGTATTTT
NA	TRBJ2-7	NA	TRBV5-6	CASSLGYEQYF	TGTGCCAGCAGCTTGGGTTACGAGCAGTACTTC
TRBD1	TRBJ1-1	NA	TRBV2	CASFRDRGPTEAFF	TGTGCCAGCTTCCGGGACAGGGGGCCCACTGAAGCTTTCTTT